The source of this T cell receptor beta chain is a study of cytomegalovirus exposure and HLA in healthy donors. Overall study: In a previous analysis, 100 million to 140 million unique TCR beta sequences were found from 150 million to 200 million T cells. Study-level results: Associated with cytomegalovirus, according to the listing, were 150 to 200 TCR beta chains. A later analysis reported that several of the most significant clusters appeared to be linked to common viral pathogens, among them Epstein-Barr virus.

Researchers ran the PCR with 60 Vbeta and 13 Jbeta primers. Measured with immunoSEQ multiplex PCR; TCRdb has only the in-frame clones, and not every one. The profile shows approximately 130,000 clones, approximately 75% of them singletons. Germline V lookup: CDR1 SGDLS, CDR2 YYNGEE. This CDR3 spans 15 amino acids. Trimming at V came to 1 base and at J to 0 bases, leaving 1 base not matched to a gene. This clone showed up just once. Its antigen is not identified. Sequenced: PBMCs. The rearrangement joins TRBV9 to TRBJ2-3; 8 positions agree with TRBD1. The receptor was isolated from a man in his fifties or sixties in good health and CMV-seropositive. The CDR3 spells CASSVQGASTDTQYF. DNA of the CDR3: TGTGCCAGCAGCGTACAGGGGGCTAGCACAGATACGCAGTATTTT.